The 6 T cell receptor beta chains listed next were all sequenced from one sample in a study of vaccination effects on CD4 cells after COVID-19. After expansion with viral peptide pools in the ViraFEST assay, antigen-specific CD4+ T cells were sequenced. Subsequent to roughly 9 days of culture, CD4+ T cells were isolated. Absence of prior SARS-CoV-2 infection characterized the vaccine recipients, who showed negative nucleocapsid antibodies. What these receptors recognize is not known. Using immunoSEQ multiplex PCR, the repertoire was profiled, and TCRdb retains in-frame clones only, with some absent. The data contain more than 40,000 clones, approximately 80% of them singletons. The source was CD4+ T cells from PBMCs cultured with HCoV-NL63 spike peptides, collected before COVID-19 vaccination. The receptors originated from a human donor who received a COVID-19 vaccine.

This clone was seen a few times. This chain connects TRBV27 to TRBJ1-4; no firm D call. The CDR3 contains 16 residues. The V gene lost 4 bases and the J gene lost 3 bases, with 15 bases spanning the gap. Germline V gives CDR1 MNHEY, CDR2 SMNVEV (reference sequence). CDR3 nucleotide sequence: TGTGCCAGCAGTTCACGGACGGCTATTCCTAATGAAAAACTGTTTTTT. Translated, it gives CASSSRTAIPNEKLFF. Full variable domain (remainder filled in from reference TRBV27 and TRBJ1-4): EAQVTQNPRYLITVTGKKLTVTCSQNMNHEYMSWYRQDPGLGLRQIYYSMNVEVTDKGDVPEGYKVSRKEKRNFPLILESPSPNQTSLYFCASSSRTAIPNEKLFFGSGTQLSVL.

This sequence joins TRBV5-6 and TRBJ2-3; D is ambiguous. CDR3 length equals 11 residues. The V gene lost 2 bases and the J gene lost 4 bases, with 2 bases spanning the gap. Germline CDR1 is SGHDT and CDR2 is YYEEEE. CDR3 coding DNA: TGTGCCAGCAGCTTAGCAGATACGCAGTATTTT. Translating it yields CASSLADTQYF.

This chain uses TRBV10-1 with TRBJ2-3; D remains unclear. Per the germline V gene, CDR1 is WNHNN and CDR2 is SYGVQD (reference sequence). The CDR3 extends over 14 amino acids. The V and J ends lost 4 bases and 6 bases respectively, with 14 bases between them. The chain's CDR3 is CASSVGLGPDTQYF. The CDR3 DNA is TGCGCCAGCAGTGTTGGCCTCGGTCCCGATACGCAGTATTTT.

V is TRBV7-8 and J is TRBJ2-4, with D maybe TRBD1 (6 bases). Germline CDR1 is SGHVS and CDR2 is FQNEAQ. Trimming cost V 1 base and J 0 bases, with 13 bases left between them. The CDR3 has 17 amino acids. The DNA for the CDR3 is TGTGCCAGCAGCTTAGGGGGACAAGCCTTAGCCAAAAACATTCAGTACTTC. Amino acids: CASSLGGQALAKNIQYF.

The rearrangement joins TRBV19 to TRBJ2-3, with a tentative D call TRBD1 (6 bases). Per germline, CDR1 LNHDA and CDR2 SQIVND (reference sequence). CDR3 length equals 15 residues. V was pared by 9 bases and J by 2 bases, with 18 bases between. In nucleotides, the CDR3 is TGTGCCAGCGCTCGACAGGCTGGGGTCACAGATACGCAGTATTTT. Its translation is CASARQAGVTDTQYF.

This chain links TRBV5-1 with TRBJ2-3; maybe TRBD2 (5 bases). Germline V CDR1 and CDR2: SGHRS, YFSETQ. The CDR3 runs 13 residues. The V end was cut by 3 bases, the J end by 2 bases, with 7 bases between. CDR3 DNA: TGCGCCAGCAGCTCGACTATCACAGATACGCAGTATTTT. Its translation is CASSSTITDTQYF.